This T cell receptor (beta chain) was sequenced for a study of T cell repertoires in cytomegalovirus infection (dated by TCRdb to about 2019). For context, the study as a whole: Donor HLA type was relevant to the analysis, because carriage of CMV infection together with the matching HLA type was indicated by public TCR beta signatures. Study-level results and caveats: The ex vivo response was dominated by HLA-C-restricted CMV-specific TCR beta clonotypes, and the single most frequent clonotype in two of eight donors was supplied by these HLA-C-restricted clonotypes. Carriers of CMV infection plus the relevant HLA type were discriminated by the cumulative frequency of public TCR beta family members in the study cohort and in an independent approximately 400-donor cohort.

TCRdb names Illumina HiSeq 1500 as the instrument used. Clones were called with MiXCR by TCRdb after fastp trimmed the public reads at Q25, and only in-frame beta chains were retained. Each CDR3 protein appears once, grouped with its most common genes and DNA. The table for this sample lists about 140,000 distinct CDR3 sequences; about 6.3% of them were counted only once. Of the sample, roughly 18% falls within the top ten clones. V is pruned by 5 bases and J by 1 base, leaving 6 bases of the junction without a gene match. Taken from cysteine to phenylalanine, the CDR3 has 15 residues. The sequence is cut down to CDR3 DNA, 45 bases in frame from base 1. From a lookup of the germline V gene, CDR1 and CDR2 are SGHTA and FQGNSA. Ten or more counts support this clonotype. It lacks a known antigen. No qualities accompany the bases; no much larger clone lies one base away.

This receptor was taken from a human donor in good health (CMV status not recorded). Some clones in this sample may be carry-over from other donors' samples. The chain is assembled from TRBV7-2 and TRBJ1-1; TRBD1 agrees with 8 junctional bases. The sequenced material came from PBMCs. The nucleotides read TGTGCCAGCAGCCAATACAGGGGGGGGAACACTGAAGCTTTCTTT. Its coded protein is CASSQYRGGNTEAFF. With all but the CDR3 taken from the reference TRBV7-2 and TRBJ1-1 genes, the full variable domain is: GAGVSQSPSNKVTEKGKDVELRCDPISGHTALYWYRQSLGQGLEFLIYFQGNSAPDKSGLPSDRFSAERTGGSVSTLTIQRTQQEDSAVYLCASSQYRGGNTEAFFGQGTRLTVV.